Described below is a single T cell receptor beta chain sequence and its context. Antigen specificity is unknown. These data are taken from a study of OX40 agonist ivuxolimab in advanced cancers. Only in-frame clones appear in the TCRdb table, and some are missing; sequencing was by immunoSEQ multiplex PCR. This sample has tens of thousands of clones, with roughly 89% found just once. Findings and caveats of the study: The antigen specificity of the peripheral T cells (those that were expanded) was not determined.

This clonotype originated in an adult with an advanced solid tumor such as melanoma, head and neck, liver or kidney cancer. This specimen consisted of CD4+ or CD8+ T cells sorted from blood, obtained in a trial of the OX40 agonist ivuxolimab.

The CDR3 DNA reads TGTGCCAGCAGTTTCAGGCAGGGATATGGCTACACCTTC. It is translated as CASSFRQGYGYTF. V gene TRBV28 combines with J gene TRBJ1-2; weak D call: TRBD1 (5 bases). This CDR3 is 13 amino acids long. Trimming pared 3 bases from V and 5 bases from J, leaving 10 bases between. Germline CDR1 MDHEN, CDR2 SYDVKM.